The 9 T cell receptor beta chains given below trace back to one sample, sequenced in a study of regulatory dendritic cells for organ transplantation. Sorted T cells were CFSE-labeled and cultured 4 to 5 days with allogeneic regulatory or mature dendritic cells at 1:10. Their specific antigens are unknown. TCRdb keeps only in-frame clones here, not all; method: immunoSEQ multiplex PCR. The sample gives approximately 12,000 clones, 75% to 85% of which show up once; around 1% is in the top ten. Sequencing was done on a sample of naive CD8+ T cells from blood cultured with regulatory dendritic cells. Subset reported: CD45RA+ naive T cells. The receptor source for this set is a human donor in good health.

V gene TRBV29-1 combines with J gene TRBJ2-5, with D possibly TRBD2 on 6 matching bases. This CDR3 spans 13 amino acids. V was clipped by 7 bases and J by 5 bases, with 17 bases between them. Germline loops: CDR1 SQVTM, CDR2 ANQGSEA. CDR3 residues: CSGALGGVETQYF. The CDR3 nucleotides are TGCAGCGGGGCCCTAGGCGGGGTGGAGACCCAGTACTTC.

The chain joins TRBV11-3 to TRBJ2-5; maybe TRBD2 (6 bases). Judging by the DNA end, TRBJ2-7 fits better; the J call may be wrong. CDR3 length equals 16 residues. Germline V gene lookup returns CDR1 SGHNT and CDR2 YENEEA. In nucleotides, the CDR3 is TGTGCCAGCAGCTCAGCCGGGACTGTGAACTCCTACGAGCAGTACTTC. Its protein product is CASSSAGTVNSYEQYF.

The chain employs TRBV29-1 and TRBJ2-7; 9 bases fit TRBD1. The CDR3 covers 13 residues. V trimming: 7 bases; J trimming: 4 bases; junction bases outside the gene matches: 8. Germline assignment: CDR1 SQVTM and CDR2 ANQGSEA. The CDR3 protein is CSASPGQGYEQYF. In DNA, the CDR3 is TGCAGCGCAAGCCCGGGACAGGGTTACGAGCAGTACTTC.

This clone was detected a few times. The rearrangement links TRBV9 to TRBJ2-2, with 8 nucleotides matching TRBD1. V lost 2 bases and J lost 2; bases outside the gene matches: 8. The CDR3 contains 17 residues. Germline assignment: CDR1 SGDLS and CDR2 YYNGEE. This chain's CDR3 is CASSVRQGKINTGELFF. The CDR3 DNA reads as TGTGCCAGCAGCGTGCGACAGGGGAAAATAAACACCGGGGAGCTGTTTTTT.

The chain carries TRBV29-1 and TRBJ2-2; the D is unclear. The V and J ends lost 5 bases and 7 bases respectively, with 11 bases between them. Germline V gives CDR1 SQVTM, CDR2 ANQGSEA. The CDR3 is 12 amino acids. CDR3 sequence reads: CSVNPLNGELFF. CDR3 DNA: TGCAGCGTTAACCCGCTAAACGGGGAGCTGTTTTTT.

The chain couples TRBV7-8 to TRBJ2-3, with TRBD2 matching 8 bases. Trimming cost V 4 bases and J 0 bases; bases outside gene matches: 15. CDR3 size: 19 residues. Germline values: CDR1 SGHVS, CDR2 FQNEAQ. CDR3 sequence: CASSSPPGGTTYSTDTQYF. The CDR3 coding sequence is TGTGCCAGCAGCTCTCCTCCGGGGGGGACCACTTATAGCACAGATACGCAGTATTTT.

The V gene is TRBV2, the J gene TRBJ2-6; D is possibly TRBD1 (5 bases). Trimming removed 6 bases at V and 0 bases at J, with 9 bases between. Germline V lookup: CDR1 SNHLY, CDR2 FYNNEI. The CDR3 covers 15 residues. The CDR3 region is CASSVTDSGANVLTF. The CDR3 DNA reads TGTGCCAGCAGCGTGACAGACTCTGGGGCCAACGTCCTGACTTTC.

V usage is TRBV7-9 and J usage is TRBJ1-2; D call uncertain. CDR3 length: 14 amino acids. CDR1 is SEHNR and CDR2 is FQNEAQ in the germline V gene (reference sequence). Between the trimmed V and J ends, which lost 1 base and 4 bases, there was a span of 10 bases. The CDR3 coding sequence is TGTGCCAGCAGCTTAGACAGCTTCAGCTATGGCTACACCTTC. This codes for CASSLDSFSYGYTF.

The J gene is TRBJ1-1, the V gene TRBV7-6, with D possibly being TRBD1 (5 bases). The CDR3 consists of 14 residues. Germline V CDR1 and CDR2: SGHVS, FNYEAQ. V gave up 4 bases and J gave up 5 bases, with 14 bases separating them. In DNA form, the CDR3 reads TGTGCCAGCAGCTCCTACCAGGGTAGTACTGAAGCTTTCTTT. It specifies CASSSYQGSTEAFF.